The 25 T cell receptor beta chains below come from one sample, sequenced in a study of blood T cells in healthy people across ages. Primed by a sample-barcoded 5' primer and a J-beta primer mix, a second PCR proceeded for about 7 to 12 cycles. TCRdb re-derived calls from the 5' RACE reads in MiXCR, one entry per CDR3 protein. In the table there are roughly 2 million distinct CDR3 sequences, roughly 49% of which are singletons. The sequencing sample was made of blood. The receptors were sampled from a woman between 40 and 50 years old in good health.

The J gene is TRBJ1-2, the V gene TRBV6-5; no firm D call. Between the trimmed V and J ends, which lost 1 base and 7 bases, there was a span of 16 bases. Germline loops: CDR1 MNHEY, CDR2 SVGAGI. The CDR3 covers 15 residues. CDR3 loop: CASSYLTFKHSGYTF. CDR3 sequence (DNA): TGTGCCAGCAGTTACTTGACATTTAAGCATTCTGGCTACACCTTC.

Here the CDR3 DNA reads TGTGCCAGCAGTTACCGCCCTACGGGAGGGGGTTTTGGCAATGAGCAGTTCTTC. This codes for CASSYRPTGGGFGNEQFF. The chain recombines TRBV6-5 with TRBJ2-1, with 8 bases identical to TRBD2. V shed 2 bases, J shed 6 bases, and the junction held 15 bases outside the gene matches. The CDR3 consists of 18 residues. Per germline, CDR1 MNHEY and CDR2 SVGAGI.

V and J are TRBV7-9 and TRBJ1-4; D may be TRBD1 (5 bases). Germline V gene data show CDR1 as SEHNR and CDR2 as FQNEAQ (reference sequence). Trimming left V 5 bases short and J 8 bases short, with 18 bases between. CDR3 length equals 15 residues. The CDR3 bases are TGTGCCAGCAGCCGCGGACGGGGGGATTGGGAAAAACTGTTTTTT. This codes for CASSRGRGDWEKLFF.

V is TRBV4-3 and J is TRBJ2-1; no definite D call. The J call is uncertain, as TRBJ2-7 better fits the DNA end. The CDR3 has 16 amino acids. In germline, CDR1 is LGHNA, CDR2 YSLEER. CDR3 DNA: TGCGCCAGCAGCCAAGACGGAAAAATCTCCTACAATGAGCAGTACTTC. Translation gives CASSQDGKISYNEQYF.

The chain carries TRBV6-6 and TRBJ2-3; the match to TRBD2 covers 8 bases. Germline values: CDR1 MNHNY, CDR2 SVGAGI (reference sequence). CDR3 length: 14 residues. V was pared by 8 bases and J by 5 bases, with 9 bases of the junction left unmatched. The CDR3 nucleotides read TGTGCCAGCCGGCGCCTCGGGGGGGGAGATACGCAGTATTTT. It encodes CASRRLGGGDTQYF.

This chain connects TRBV24-1 to TRBJ2-1; 9 bases align to TRBD2. The CDR3 consists of 14 residues. V dropped 11 bases and J dropped 7; count of bases not matched to a gene: 11. From germline, CDR1 is KGHDR and CDR2 SFDVKD. CDR3 residues: CAISPGLANNEQFF. The CDR3 DNA is TGTGCCATCTCCCCCGGACTAGCGAATAATGAGCAGTTCTTC.

This chain connects TRBV7-2 to TRBJ2-3; no definite D call. This CDR3 region has 16 residues. CDR1 is SGHTA and CDR2 is FQGNSA in the germline V gene. Trimming took off 3 bases at V and 1 base at J, with 14 bases between the two ends. CDR3 region: CASSFDLSLGTDTQYF. DNA for the CDR3: TGTGCCAGCAGCTTCGACCTGAGCCTAGGCACAGATACGCAGTATTTT.

V and J are TRBV2 and TRBJ2-5; TRBD1 is a possible D gene (5 bases). Looked up from germline, CDR1 is SNHLY and CDR2 is FYNNEI. With 8 bases removed from V and 2 bases from J, the gap between germline ends came to 12 bases. The CDR3 is 13 residues long. CDR3 nucleotides: TGTGCCAGCCAGGGCAGAGCGCAAGAGACCCAGTACTTC. Translation gives CASQGRAQETQYF. Combining the CDR3 with reference TRBV2 and TRBJ2-5 gives the whole variable domain EPEVTQTPSHQVTQMGQEVILRCVPISNHLYFYWYRQILGQKVEFLVSFYNNEISEKSEIFDDQFSVERPDGSNFTLKIRSTKLEDSAMYFCASQGRAQETQYFGPGTRLLVL.

This clonotype was counted a few times. The chain uses TRBV4-1 and TRBJ2-5; D is uncertain. CDR1 MGHRA and CDR2 YSYEKL come from the germline V gene. Trimming left V 1 base short and J 4 bases short, with 10 bases between. The CDR3 length is 14 residues. The CDR3 nucleotides read TGCGCCAGCAGCCAAGTTGCGAAGTCAGAGACCCAGTACTTC. Translation gives CASSQVAKSETQYF.

The chain uses TRBV9 and TRBJ2-3; 9 bases align to TRBD2. CDR3 size: 16 residues. CDR1 and CDR2 (germline): SGDLS, YYNGEE. Losses at the gene ends were 3 bases for V and 0 bases for J; bases not matched to a gene: 5. The CDR3 region is CASSGIAGASTDTQYF. CDR3 DNA: TGTGCCAGCAGCGGTATAGCGGGAGCAAGCACAGATACGCAGTATTTT.

The chain is built from TRBV13 and TRBJ1-5; weak D call: TRBD1 (5 bases). Germline V gene lookup returns CDR1 PRHDT and CDR2 FYEKMQ (reference sequence). The CDR3 spans 14 residues. Trimming stripped 2 bases from V and 7 bases from J, with 12 bases between. The CDR3 coding sequence is TGTGCCAGCAGCTTACAGGGACCGGGGCAGCCCCAGCATTTT. Translated, it gives CASSLQGPGQPQHF.

This chain connects TRBV6-5 to TRBJ1-2; TRBD1 matches at 7 bases. The CDR3 is 14 amino acids. V dropped 2 bases and J dropped 8; count of bases not matched to a gene: 8. Germline lookup yields CDR1 MNHEY and CDR2 SVGAGI. The CDR3: CASSYKGGGSGYTF. CDR3 DNA sequence: TGTGCCAGCAGTTACAAGGGAGGGGGCAGCGGCTACACCTTC.

The V call is TRBV28, the J call TRBJ2-4; possible D gene TRBD1, 6 bases. The CDR3 extends over 16 amino acids. The germline V gene has CDR1 MDHEN and CDR2 SYDVKM. V was cut by 6 bases and J by 7 bases, with 22 bases left in between. The CDR3 sequence is CASSKVVQGRRNIQYF. The CDR3 DNA sequence: TGTGCCAGCAGCAAAGTCGTCCAGGGGCGTAGGAACATTCAGTACTTC.

This clonotype was observed many times. The junction and the germline gene differ at one end; a read error may be behind it. This chain connects TRBV5-1 to TRBJ2-5, with 7 bases lining up with TRBD2. Per the germline V gene, CDR1 is SGHRS and CDR2 is YFSETQ. The CDR3 runs 15 residues. The CDR3 DNA reads TGTGCCAGCAGCCTATCCGGGACTAACCAAGAGACCCAGTACTTC. It codes for CASSLSGTNQETQYF.

Concerning this clonotype: A far larger clone is only one base removed, so a read error is likely. The chain combines TRBV7-2 with TRBJ2-1; D is ambiguous. The germline gives CDR1 SGHTA, CDR2 FQGNSA. This CDR3 spans 12 amino acids. CDR3 amino acids: CASSLDYDEQFF. CDR3 DNA: TGTGCCAGCAGCTTAGACTACGATGAGCAGTTCTTC.

V is TRBV6-1 and J is TRBJ2-7; D gene uncertain. The V gene lost 5 bases and the J gene lost 3 bases, with 14 bases spanning the gap. CDR3 length: 14 amino acids. CDR1 MNHNS and CDR2 SASEGT come from the germline V gene. CDR3 sequence (DNA): TGTGCCAGCAGTAGTCACATCTACCACTACGAGCAGTACTTC. It translates to CASSSHIYHYEQYF.

A note on this clonotype: A junction boundary mismatches the germline segment, possibly from a read error. CDR3 amino acids: CASSSGGGVTKAFF. The CDR3 DNA reads TGCGCCAGCAGCTCTGGTGGGGGTGTCACTAAAGCTTTCTTT. This sequence joins TRBV5-1 and TRBJ1-1, with D tentatively TRBD1 (5 bases). Germline CDR1 SGHRS, CDR2 YFSETQ. The CDR3 covers 14 residues.

With respect to this clonotype: One end of the junction does not line up with germline, which may come from a read error. This chain connects TRBV20-1 to TRBJ2-7, with TRBD2 matching 8 bases. CDR1 and CDR2 (germline): DFQATT, SNEGSKA (reference sequence). The CDR3 sequence is 16 residues long. CDR3 protein: CGASYPGGPGRNEQYF. The CDR3 DNA follows: TGCGGTGCTAGTTACCCGGGGGGGCCCGGAAGAAACGAGCAGTACTTC.

The sample holds a few counts of this clonotype. The chain is built from TRBV6-1 and TRBJ2-7; no firm D call. Germline V gene lookup returns CDR1 MNHNS and CDR2 SASEGT. V lost 7 bases and J lost 0, with 13 bases in between. CDR3 length: 14 residues. The CDR3 region has the DNA TGTGCCAGCACTTTAGAGCCCTACTCCTACGAGCAGTACTTC. Translation: CASTLEPYSYEQYF.

This clonotype showed up just a few times. This chain joins TRBV29-1 and TRBJ2-1; a weak D match, TRBD2 (7 bases). Between the trimmed V and J ends, which lost 5 bases and 3 bases, there was a span of 14 bases. Looked up from germline, CDR1 is SQVTM and CDR2 is ANQGSEA. The CDR3 sequence is 14 residues long. Here the CDR3 reads CSVRGAGRYNEQFF. The CDR3 bases are TGCAGCGTTCGGGGGGCAGGGCGCTACAATGAGCAGTTCTTC.

The rearrangement joins TRBV7-9 to TRBJ2-5; D gene ambiguous. The CDR3 totals 14 residues. V shed 4 bases and J shed 2 bases, with 11 bases lying between them. Germline CDR1 and CDR2: SEHNR and FQNEAQ (reference sequence). This chain's CDR3 is CASSWPDKQETQYF. Here the CDR3 DNA reads TGTGCCAGCAGCTGGCCAGACAAGCAAGAGACCCAGTACTTC.

The rearrangement joins TRBV13 to TRBJ2-5; 8 bases align to TRBD2. Per the germline V gene, CDR1 is PRHDT and CDR2 is FYEKMQ (reference sequence). The CDR3 spans 15 residues. V dropped 4 bases and J dropped 5; count of bases not matched to a gene: 9. The CDR3 sequence: CASSSPRTSLETQYF. CDR3 in DNA: TGTGCCAGCAGCTCCCCACGGACTAGCCTGGAGACCCAGTACTTC.

This clonotype was counted only a few times. The rearrangement links TRBV24-1 to TRBJ2-7; D gene unclear. The CDR3 covers 13 residues. The V end was cut by 7 bases, the J end by 4 bases, with 13 bases between. Looked up from germline, CDR1 is KGHDR and CDR2 is SFDVKD. CDR3 DNA: TGTGCCACCAGGAAGGGCGATTCGTACGAGCAGTACTTC. Translation: CATRKGDSYEQYF.

This clonotype was seen only once. This clone may be a read error of a much larger clone one base away. The genes are TRBV29-1 and TRBJ2-5, with 8 bases lining up with TRBD1. Germline CDR1 and CDR2: SQVTM and ANQGSEA. Unmatched junction bases numbered 17, after V lost 6 bases and J lost 11 bases. This CDR3 has 14 amino acids. The CDR3 DNA follows: TGCAGCGTGGCGAGGACAGGGAGAGCCTACGGGCAGTACTTC. Amino acids: CSVARTGRAYGQYF.

Remarks on this clonotype: At one end the junction does not follow the germline gene, possibly because of a read error. V is TRBV7-7 and J is TRBJ1-6; D is unclear. CDR1 is SSHAT, CDR2 FNYEAQ, per germline (reference sequence). The CDR3 length is 13 residues. This CDR3 is CASSAGNNSPLHF. The CDR3 DNA is TGTGCTAGCAGCGCCGGAAATAATTCACCCCTCCACTTT. Full variable domain (missing parts from reference TRBV7-7 and TRBJ1-6): GAGVSQSPRYKVTKRGQDVTLRCDPISSHATLYWYQQALGQGPEFLTYFNYEAQPDKSGLPSDRFSAERPEGSISTLTIQRTEQRDSAMYRCASSAGNNSPLHFGNGTRLTVT.